One sample yielded the 9 T cell receptor beta chains listed below, sequenced in a study of graft-versus-host responses after intestinal transplantation. From the graft tissue, intraepithelial and lamina propria lymphocytes were released through processing. The method was immunoSEQ multiplex PCR; TCRdb's version includes in-frame clones alone and lacks a portion of them. The sample yields about 60,000 clones, about 89% seen once. This specimen was ileum tissue, taken around 350 days after transplant. These receptors came from a human patient who received an intestinal transplant, so some T cells may come from the graft donor.

This chain links TRBV6-1 with TRBJ2-5; D possibly corresponds to TRBD1 (6 bases). The germline gives CDR1 MNHNS, CDR2 SASEGT. This CDR3 has 14 amino acids. V was pared by 5 bases and J by 2 bases, with 12 bases between. This CDR3 reads CASSFGQQQETQYF. The CDR3 DNA reads TGTGCCAGCAGTTTCGGACAGCAACAAGAGACCCAGTACTTC.

This clone turned up a few times. V is TRBV21-1 and J is TRBJ2-1. TRBV21-1 is marked as a pseudogene. This CDR3 spans 16 amino acids. For the CDR3, the DNA is TGTGCCAGCAGCAAATCCCTCTGGGGGAGAGACAATGAGCAGTTCTTC. Translated, it gives CASSKSLWGRDNEQFF.

CDR3 nucleotides: TGTGCCAGCAGTGAAGGGACACTCCTGTACTTC. It is translated as CASSEGTLLYF. The rearrangement links TRBV6-1 to TRBJ2-5; D possibly corresponds to TRBD1 (5 bases). CDR3 length equals 11 residues. Germline V gene sequence: CDR1 MNHNS, CDR2 SASEGT. V was trimmed by 1 base and J by 13 bases, leaving 10 bases between them.

Worth noting for this clone: Its ends do not fully match the called genes, so a read error is possible. J is TRBJ2-2 and V is TRBV4-1; 10 bases map to TRBD2. The CDR3 sequence is 17 residues long. The V gene's germline CDR1 is MGHRA and CDR2 YSYEKL. The CDR3 protein is CASRQGRLAGVNGELFF. DNA of the CDR3: TGCGCCAGCAGACAAGGACGCCTAGCGGGAGTTAACGGGGAGCTGTTTTTT.

The V and J genes are TRBV29-1 and TRBJ2-1, with 12 bases fitting TRBD2. CDR1 SQVTM and CDR2 ANQGSEA come from the germline V gene. Germline trimming cut 6 bases from V and 7 bases from J; bases unmatched to any gene: 13. This CDR3 region has 16 residues. CDR3 coding DNA: TGCAGCGTCGACATCTGGACTAGCGGGATCATGAATGAGCAGTTCTTC. Amino acids: CSVDIWTSGIMNEQFF.

This sequence joins TRBV6-5 and TRBJ2-7; D remains unclear. Germline-derived CDR1 and CDR2 are MNHEY and SVGAGI. The CDR3 sequence is 16 residues long. Deletions cut 0 bases from V and 0 bases from J, with 12 bases between. The chain's CDR3 is CASSYSHSRSSYEQYF. In DNA, the CDR3 is TGTGCCAGCAGTTACTCGCACAGCCGAAGCTCCTACGAGCAGTACTTC.

Only one count was recorded for this clone. The gene calls are TRBV28 and TRBJ2-1; D unresolved. The CDR3 loop spans 12 amino acids. The germline gives CDR1 MDHEN, CDR2 SYDVKM. Trimming left V 5 bases short and J 5 bases short, with 7 bases between. The CDR3 loop reads CASSPDNNEQFF. CDR3 DNA sequence: TGTGCCAGCAGTCCGGATAACAATGAGCAGTTCTTC.

The chain couples TRBV15 to TRBJ2-5; D unclear. This CDR3 contains 15 residues. Germline assignment: CDR1 LNHNV and CDR2 YYDKDF (reference sequence). With 1 base removed from V and 2 bases from J, the gap between germline ends came to 11 bases. The CDR3 reads CATSRVPLPQETQYF. The CDR3 DNA reads as TGTGCCACCAGCAGAGTACCGCTACCTCAAGAGACCCAGTACTTC.

The V call is TRBV4-1, the J call TRBJ2-7, with D perhaps assigned TRBD1 or TRBD2 (5 bases each). This CDR3 has 14 residues. Germline V gene data show CDR1 as MGHRA and CDR2 as YSYEKL. Between the trimmed V and J ends, which lost 2 bases and 1 base, there was a span of 9 bases. CDR3 coding DNA: TGCGCCAGCAGCCAATCGAGGGGTTCCTACGAGCAGTACTTC. This encodes CASSQSRGSYEQYF.